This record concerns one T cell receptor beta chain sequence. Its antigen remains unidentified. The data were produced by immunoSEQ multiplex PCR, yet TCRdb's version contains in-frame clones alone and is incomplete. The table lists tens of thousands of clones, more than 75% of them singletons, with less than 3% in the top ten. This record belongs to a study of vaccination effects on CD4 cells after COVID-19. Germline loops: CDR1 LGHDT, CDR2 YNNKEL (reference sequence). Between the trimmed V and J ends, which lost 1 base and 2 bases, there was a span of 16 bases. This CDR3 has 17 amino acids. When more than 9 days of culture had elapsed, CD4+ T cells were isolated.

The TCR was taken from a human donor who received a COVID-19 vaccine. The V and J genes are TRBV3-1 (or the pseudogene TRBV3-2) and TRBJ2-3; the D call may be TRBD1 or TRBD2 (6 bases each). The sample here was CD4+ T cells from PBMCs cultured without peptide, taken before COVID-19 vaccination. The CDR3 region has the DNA TGTGCCAGCAGCCAAGTGGGGTCAGGGGAGGACACAGATACGCAGTATTTT. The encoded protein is CASSQVGSGEDTDTQYF.